This TCR beta chain was observed in a study of cytomegalovirus exposure and HLA in healthy donors. 60 Vbeta and 13 Jbeta primers were used in PCR. Using immunoSEQ multiplex PCR, the repertoire was profiled, and TCRdb retains in-frame clones only, with some absent. The profile shows around 200,000 clones, roughly 79% of them singletons. Comments on this clone: The antigen is undetermined.

The study's findings and limits: It emerged from a later analysis that several of the most significant clusters appeared to be linked to common viral pathogens. An ancestry cluster, one associated with Asian ancestry, reportedly showed fewer N-insertions than the approximately 660-donor mean in a later analysis.

CDR1 SGHRS and CDR2 YFSETQ come from the germline V gene. V lost 6 bases and J 5 bases, leaving 21 bases between the germline ends. The CDR3 length is 17 residues. Sequenced input: PBMCs. This rearrangement joins TRBV5-1 to TRBJ1-6, with a weak D call TRBD1 (5 bases). The source is a male donor in good health and CMV-seronegative. In DNA, the CDR3 is TGCGCCAGCAACCTAGACGGGACTGCGGCTGATAATTCACCCCTCCACTTT. Protein product: CASNLDGTAADNSPLHF.